One sample yielded the 16 T cell receptor beta chains listed below, sequenced in a study of post-analysis software for immune sequencing data. Study-wide points: TRBV5-6, TRBV5-1 and TRBV20-1 were among several TRBV segments more frequent in patients than controls.

TCR beta cDNA libraries included unique molecular identifiers. TCRdb reprocessed the PCR reads via MiXCR and lists one record per CDR3 protein. This table holds some 800,000 distinct CDR3 sequences, around 45% found once. These receptors lack a known antigen. The specimen was blood. The receptors originated from a girl aged 10 to 17 with multiple sclerosis.

The sample holds a few counts of this clonotype. The rearrangement links TRBV7-2 to TRBJ2-3; 7 bases match TRBD1. The germline CDR1 and CDR2 sequences are SGHTA and FQGNSA. The CDR3 runs to 15 residues. Trimming took 5 bases from V and 2 from J; bases not matched to a gene: 7. The CDR3 loop reads CASSVGGANTDTQYF. The DNA of the CDR3 is TGTGCCAGCAGCGTAGGGGGCGCGAACACAGATACGCAGTATTTT.

This rearrangement joins TRBV6-6 to TRBJ2-7, with TRBD1 identical over 7 bases. Trimming took 4 bases from V and 3 from J; bases not matched to a gene: 15. Germline assignment: CDR1 MNHNY and CDR2 SVGAGI (reference sequence). The CDR3 extends over 17 amino acids. The CDR3 region is CASSSGRGGVFGYEQYF. In nucleotides, the CDR3 is TGTGCCAGCAGTTCGGGTAGAGGGGGCGTCTTTGGCTACGAGCAGTACTTC.

Regarding this clonotype: One end of the junction is discordant with germline, which a read error may explain. This chain connects TRBV7-3 to TRBJ2-2; 8 nucleotides match TRBD2. The CDR3 covers 15 residues. CDR1 SGHTA and CDR2 FQGTGA come from the germline V gene. For the CDR3, the DNA is TGTGCCAGCAGCTGGGACGGGAGGGACACCGGGGAGCGGTTTTTT. This codes for CASSWDGRDTGERFF.

As concerns this clonotype: Compared with germline, one end of the junction differs, possibly owing to a read error. The chain has TRBV9 and TRBJ1-1, with D unresolved. The CDR3 has 17 residues. Germline V gene data show CDR1 as SGDLS and CDR2 as YYNGEE. Written as DNA, the CDR3 is TGTGCCGGCAGCCGTAGCATAACCGCTACTGGGAACACTGAAGCTTTCTTT. Translated, it gives CAGSRSITATGNTEAFF.

This chain joins TRBV28 and TRBJ2-3; 9 nucleotides align to TRBD2. The CDR3 covers 15 residues. Germline-derived CDR1 and CDR2 are MDHEN and SYDVKM. The ends lost 6 bases at V and 2 bases at J; junction bases unmatched: 6. The CDR3 loop is CASRPTSGFTDTQYF. The CDR3 nucleotides are TGTGCCAGCAGGCCGACTAGCGGATTCACAGATACGCAGTATTTT.

The chain combines TRBV20-1 with TRBJ1-5; unclear D gene. V lost 6 bases to trimming and J lost 1 base, with 19 bases between them. CDR3 length: 16 residues. Germline V gene sequence: CDR1 DFQATT, CDR2 SNEGSKA (reference sequence). This CDR3 reads CSATTSFGISNQPQHF. CDR3 sequence (DNA): TGCAGTGCCACGACGTCCTTCGGTATAAGCAATCAGCCCCAGCATTTT.

This clonotype has ten or more counts. The chain employs TRBV4-1 and TRBJ2-1; 9 nucleotides match TRBD2. The CDR3 runs 14 residues. Losses at the gene ends were 1 base for V and 9 bases for J; bases not matched to a gene: 4. From germline, CDR1 is MGHRA and CDR2 YSYEKL. The CDR3 loop is CASSQGLAGSEQFF. For the CDR3, the DNA is TGCGCCAGCAGCCAAGGCCTAGCGGGGAGTGAGCAGTTCTTC.

A few counts support this clonotype. J is TRBJ2-4 and V is TRBV11-1; weak D call: TRBD1 (5 bases). V lost 5 bases and J lost 3, with 14 bases in between. This CDR3 has 15 amino acids. The germline V gene encodes CDR1 SGHAT and CDR2 FQDESV (reference sequence). This CDR3 is CASSPRQRYKNIQYF. The CDR3 DNA reads as TGTGCCAGCAGCCCCAGACAGAGATACAAAAACATTCAGTACTTC.

This clonotype was observed a few times. V usage is TRBV7-2 and J usage is TRBJ2-7; D remains ambiguous. Germline V gives CDR1 SGHTA, CDR2 FQGNSA. This CDR3 is built from 12 residues. V lost 4 bases and J lost 3, with 7 bases in between. The CDR3 loop is CASSSLNYEQYF. For the CDR3, the DNA is TGTGCCAGCAGCTCCTTAAACTACGAGCAGTACTTC.

This chain joins TRBV20-1 and TRBJ2-5; 16 bases line up with TRBD2. The CDR3 totals 18 residues. The junction had 10 bases not matched to a gene; V was cut back by 5 bases and J by 1 base. The germline CDR1 and CDR2 sequences are DFQATT and SNEGSKA (reference sequence). Here the CDR3 reads CSARQGLAGGILQETQYF. Written as DNA, the CDR3 is TGCAGTGCTCGTCAGGGACTAGCGGGAGGGATCCTCCAAGAGACCCAGTACTTC.

This clonotype occurred a few times. This chain uses TRBV12-3 or TRBV12-4 with TRBJ2-7, with D possibly being TRBD2 (6 bases). V was cut by 6 bases and J by 2 bases, with 17 bases left in between. The CDR3 length is 15 residues. The CDR3 DNA is TGTGCCAGCAGCCCCCCGGTAGCGGTAACCTACGAGCAGTACTTC. Amino acid sequence: CASSPPVAVTYEQYF.

The chain joins TRBV6-2 or TRBV6-3 to TRBJ1-5; D not resolved. Germline V gives CDR1 MNHEY, CDR2 SVGEGT. The CDR3 runs 12 residues. V was cut by 6 bases and J by 3 bases, with 6 bases left in between. CDR3 region: CASSPTNQPQHF. The CDR3 nucleotides are TGTGCCAGCAGCCCCACCAATCAGCCCCAGCATTTT.

The rearrangement links TRBV29-1 to TRBJ2-7; 8 positions agree with TRBD1. CDR1 and CDR2 from the germline V gene are SQVTM and ANQGSEA. This CDR3 comprises 15 residues. The V and J ends lost 0 bases and 3 bases, in that order; junction bases with no gene match: 7. CDR3 sequence: CSVEDPTGAGYEQYF. The DNA for the CDR3 is TGCAGCGTTGAAGACCCGACAGGGGCGGGCTACGAGCAGTACTTC.

This clonotype was seen only a few times. This chain links TRBV12-3 or TRBV12-4 with TRBJ1-2; the D gene is possibly TRBD1 (6 bases). V was clipped by 7 bases and J by 4 bases, with 16 bases between them. This CDR3 has 14 amino acids. In nucleotides, the CDR3 is TGTGCCAGCACCCCACGGGGGGCCGCCTATGGCTACACCTTC. Amino acids: CASTPRGAAYGYTF.

J is TRBJ2-1 and V is TRBV5-1, with 7 bases matching TRBD2. Per germline, CDR1 SGHRS and CDR2 YFSETQ. V was pared by 4 bases and J by 4 bases, with 17 bases of the junction left unmatched. This CDR3 spans 18 amino acids. The CDR3: CASSLGVMPSGLYNEQFF. CDR3 nucleotides: TGCGCCAGCAGCCTGGGTGTAATGCCTAGCGGCCTTTACAATGAGCAGTTCTTC.

This chain uses TRBV24-1 with TRBJ1-5; 8 bases map to TRBD1. This CDR3 comprises 16 residues. CDR1 is KGHDR and CDR2 is SFDVKD in the germline V gene. The junction had 10 bases not matched to a gene; V was cut back by 6 bases and J by 4 bases. For the CDR3, the DNA is TGTGCCACCAGTTCTTCGACAGGGGTACATAATCAGCCCCAGCATTTT. Amino acids: CATSSSTGVHNQPQHF.